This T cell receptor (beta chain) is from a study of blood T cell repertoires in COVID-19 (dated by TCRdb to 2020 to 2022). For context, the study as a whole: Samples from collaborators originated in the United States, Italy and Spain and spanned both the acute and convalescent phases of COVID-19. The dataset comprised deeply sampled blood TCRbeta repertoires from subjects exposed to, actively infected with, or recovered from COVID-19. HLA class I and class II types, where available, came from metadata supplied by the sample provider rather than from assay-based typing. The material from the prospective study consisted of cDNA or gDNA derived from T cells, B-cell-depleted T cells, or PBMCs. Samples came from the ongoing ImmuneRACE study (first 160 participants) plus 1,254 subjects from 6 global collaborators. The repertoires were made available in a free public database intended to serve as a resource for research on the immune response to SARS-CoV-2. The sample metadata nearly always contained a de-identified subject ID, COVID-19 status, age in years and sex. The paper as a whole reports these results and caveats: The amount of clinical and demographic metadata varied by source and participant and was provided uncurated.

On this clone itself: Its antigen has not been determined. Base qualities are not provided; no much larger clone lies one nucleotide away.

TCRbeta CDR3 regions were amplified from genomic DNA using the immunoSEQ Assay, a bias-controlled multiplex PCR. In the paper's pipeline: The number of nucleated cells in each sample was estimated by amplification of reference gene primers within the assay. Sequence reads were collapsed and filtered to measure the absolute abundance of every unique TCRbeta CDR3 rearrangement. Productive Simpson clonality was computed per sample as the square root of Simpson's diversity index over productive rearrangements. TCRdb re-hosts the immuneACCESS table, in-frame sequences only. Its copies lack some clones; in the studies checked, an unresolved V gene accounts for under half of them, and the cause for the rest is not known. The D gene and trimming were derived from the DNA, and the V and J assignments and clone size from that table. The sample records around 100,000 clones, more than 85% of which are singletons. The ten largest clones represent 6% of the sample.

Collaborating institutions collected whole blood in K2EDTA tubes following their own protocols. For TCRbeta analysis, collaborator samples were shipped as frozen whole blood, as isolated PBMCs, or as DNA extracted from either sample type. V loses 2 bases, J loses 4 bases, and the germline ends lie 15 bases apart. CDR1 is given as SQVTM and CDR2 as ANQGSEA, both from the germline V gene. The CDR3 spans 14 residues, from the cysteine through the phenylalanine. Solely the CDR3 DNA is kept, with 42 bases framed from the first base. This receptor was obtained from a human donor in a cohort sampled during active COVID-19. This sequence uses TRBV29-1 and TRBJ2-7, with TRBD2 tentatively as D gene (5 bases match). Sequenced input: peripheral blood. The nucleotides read TGCAGCGTTGAATCGGAGGAGCGTTCGTACGAGCAGTACTTC. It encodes CSVESEERSYEQYF.